This T cell receptor (beta chain) was identified during a study of blood T cell repertoires in COVID-19. V gave up 8 bases and J gave up 1 base; unmatched junction bases: 12. The germline gives CDR1 MDHEN, CDR2 SYDVKM. The CDR3 totals 17 residues. This clone was observed a handful of times. Some clones are missing from TCRdb's copy, which holds only in-frame ones; the method was immunoSEQ multiplex PCR. Seen here are approximately 120,000 clones, 70% to 85% observed once, and the top ten hold roughly 7.7%. This chain connects TRBV28 to TRBJ1-3, with 9 nucleotides matching TRBD1. Sequencing was done on a sample of peripheral blood. This TCR was sampled from a woman of 80 years or more with active or convalescent COVID-19. The DNA for the CDR3 is TGTGCCAGCGGACAGGGGATGGGATGGCGGTCTGGAAACACCATATATTTT. Encoded protein: CASGQGMGWRSGNTIYF.